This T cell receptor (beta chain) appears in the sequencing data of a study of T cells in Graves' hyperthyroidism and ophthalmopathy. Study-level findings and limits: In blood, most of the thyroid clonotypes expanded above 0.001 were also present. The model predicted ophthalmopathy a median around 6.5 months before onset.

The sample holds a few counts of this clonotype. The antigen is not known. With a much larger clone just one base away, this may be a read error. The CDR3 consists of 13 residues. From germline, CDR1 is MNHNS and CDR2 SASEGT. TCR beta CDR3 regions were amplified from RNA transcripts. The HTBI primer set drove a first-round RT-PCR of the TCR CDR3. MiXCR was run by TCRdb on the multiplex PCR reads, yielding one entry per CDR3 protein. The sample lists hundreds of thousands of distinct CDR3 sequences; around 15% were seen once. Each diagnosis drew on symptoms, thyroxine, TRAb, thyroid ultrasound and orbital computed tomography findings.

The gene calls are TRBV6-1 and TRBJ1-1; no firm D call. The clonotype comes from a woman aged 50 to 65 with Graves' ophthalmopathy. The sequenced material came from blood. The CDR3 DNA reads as TGTGCCAGCAACGGAGCTCCGAACGCTGAAGCTTTCTTT. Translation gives CASNGAPNAEAFF.